One sample yielded the 17 T cell receptor beta chains listed below, sequenced in a study of T-cell reconstitution after alpha-beta-depleted transplantation in children. Unique molecular identifiers were built into the TCRbeta library. Via MiXCR, TCRdb re-called the PCR reads, giving one row per CDR3 protein. The repertoire has 150,000 to 200,000 distinct CDR3 sequences, roughly 6.8% of them found once; the top ten carry roughly 3%. Sequencing was performed on PBMCs from the stem cell graft donor, taken from the stem cell graft. These receptors all come from a human donor who donated a stem cell graft to a child with Wiskott-Aldrich syndrome.

There are many counts of this clonotype. The chain combines TRBV19 with TRBJ1-3; D remains ambiguous. The germline CDR1 and CDR2 sequences are LNHDA and SQIVND (reference sequence). The CDR3 sequence is 18 residues long. Trimming removed 7 bases from V and 1 base from J, with 23 bases in between. The CDR3 loop reads CASTKGRMEPSSGNTIYF. The CDR3 region has the DNA TGTGCCAGTACTAAAGGGCGGATGGAACCCTCATCTGGAAACACCATATATTTT. The full variable domain, rest sourced from reference TRBV19 and TRBJ1-3, is DGGITQSPKYLFRKEGQNVTLSCEQNLNHDAMYWYRQDPGQGLRLIYYSQIVNDFQKGDIAEGYSVSREKKESFPLTVTSAQKNPTAFYLCASTKGRMEPSSGNTIYFGEGSWLTVV.

At least ten counts were recorded for this clonotype. Given the absence of the conserved phenylalanine or tryptophan at the CDR3 end, a read error is likely. Here the CDR3 reads CASRTRQYQETQYS. In DNA form, the CDR3 reads TGTGCCAGCAGGACGAGACAGTATCAAGAGACCCAGTACTCC. The chain links TRBV12-3 or TRBV12-4 to TRBJ2-5, with D perhaps TRBD1 (5 bases). This CDR3 spans 14 amino acids. Trimming cost V 6 bases and J 2 bases, with 13 bases left between them.

This clonotype was seen repeatedly, ten times or more. The chain couples TRBV5-1 to TRBJ2-1; no clear D gene. The ends were cut back, 2 bases at V and 0 bases at J, with 12 bases in the middle. CDR1 and CDR2 (germline): SGHRS, YFSETQ. This CDR3 has 16 residues. DNA of the CDR3: TGCGCCAGCAGCTTCAGCTCTTCGAGCTCCTACAATGAGCAGTTCTTC. Protein sequence: CASSFSSSSSYNEQFF.

This clonotype was detected many times. The chain carries TRBV10-3 and TRBJ1-1; D is undetermined. The V gene lost 3 bases and the J gene lost 1 base, with 6 bases spanning the gap. CDR3 length: 13 residues. CDR1 ENHRY and CDR2 SYGVKD come from the germline V gene. The CDR3 is CAISDRTNTEAFF. The CDR3 DNA is TGTGCCATCAGTGATAGGACGAACACTGAAGCTTTCTTT.

This chain links TRBV6-5 with TRBJ1-2; no clear D. The V end was cut by 2 bases, the J end by 5 bases, with 9 bases between. Germline assignment: CDR1 MNHEY and CDR2 SVGAGI. The CDR3 length is 13 residues. The CDR3 sequence is CASSYAAAYGYTF. The CDR3 nucleotides read TGTGCCAGCAGTTACGCGGCAGCTTATGGCTACACCTTC.

This clonotype occurred many times. This chain's CDR3 is CASSLENSWGLNTIYF. CDR3 nucleotide sequence: TGTGCCAGCAGCTTAGAAAATAGCTGGGGCTTAAACACCATATATTTT. This chain links TRBV7-2 with TRBJ1-3; tentative D call: TRBD1 (5 bases). The germline V gene has CDR1 SGHTA and CDR2 FQGNSA. CDR3 size: 16 residues. V was trimmed by 1 base and J by 6 bases, leaving 16 bases between them.

Ten or more counts support this clonotype. The chain joins TRBV15 to TRBJ2-1; perhaps TRBD2 as D (5 bases). The germline V gene has CDR1 LNHNV and CDR2 YYDKDF (reference sequence). V was trimmed by 0 bases and J by 0 bases, leaving 15 bases between them. The CDR3 loop spans 18 amino acids. The CDR3 DNA follows: TGTGCCACCAGCAGAGATCCCCCAGCGGCCAGCTCCTACAATGAGCAGTTCTTC. This encodes CATSRDPPAASSYNEQFF.

This clonotype was observed many times. The chain is built from TRBV5-5 and TRBJ2-1, with D possibly TRBD1 on 6 matching bases. V was clipped by 0 bases and J by 12 bases, with 25 bases between them. The length of the CDR3 is 17 residues. Germline values: CDR1 SGHKS, CDR2 YYEKEE (reference sequence). CDR3 DNA sequence: TGTGCCAGCAGCTTGGATGCCAGGGGCTTGGCGGTCCTCTTGCAGTTCTTC. Residues: CASSLDARGLAVLLQFF.

This clonotype was seen repeatedly, ten times or more. The chain uses TRBV28 and TRBJ2-7; D might be TRBD1 (6 bases). CDR3 length: 12 amino acids. The germline V gene has CDR1 MDHEN and CDR2 SYDVKM. Trimming stripped 8 bases from V and 7 bases from J, with 15 bases between. The CDR3 DNA sequence: TGTGCCAGCGCCCACACAGGGAAAGAGCAGTACTTC. Translating gives CASAHTGKEQYF.

The CDR3 DNA reads TGTGCCAGCAGTCTCACTGGGGACCCCAATGAGCAGTTCTTC. Amino acids: CASSLTGDPNEQFF. The chain has TRBV27 and TRBJ2-1; D possibly matches TRBD1 or TRBD2 (5 bases each). CDR1 is MNHEY and CDR2 is SMNVEV in the germline V gene (reference sequence). This CDR3 spans 14 amino acids. Trimming pared 5 bases from V and 6 bases from J, leaving 14 bases between.

The table lists this clonotype with many counts. The chain carries TRBV3-1 and TRBJ1-2, with a weak D call TRBD1 (5 bases). Germline V lookup: CDR1 LGHDT, CDR2 YNNKEL (reference sequence). CDR3 size: 15 residues. The ends were cut back, 4 bases at V and 3 bases at J, with 15 bases in the middle. The CDR3 DNA sequence: TGTGCCAGCAGCCGGCTGGGGCTAGGGGACTATGGCTACACCTTC. Protein: CASSRLGLGDYGYTF.

There are many counts of this clonotype. J is TRBJ2-1 and V is TRBV19, with 7 bases lining up with TRBD1. CDR3 length: 15 amino acids. Germline trimming cut 4 bases from V and 2 bases from J; bases unmatched to any gene: 5. Germline assignment: CDR1 LNHDA and CDR2 SQIVND (reference sequence). The CDR3 DNA follows: TGTGCCAGTAGTAGAAACAGGGGACCCTACAATGAGCAGTTCTTC. Protein sequence: CASSRNRGPYNEQFF.

This clonotype showed up many times. The chain recombines TRBV6-5 with TRBJ2-2; D may be TRBD2 (5 bases). The CDR3 has 15 amino acids. CDR1 is MNHEY and CDR2 is SVGAGI in the germline V gene. Trimming shortened V by 2 bases and J by 6 bases, and 13 bases separated the two germline ends. The CDR3 reads CASSYTLEGAGELFF. For the CDR3, the DNA is TGTGCCAGCAGTTACACCCTAGAGGGAGCCGGGGAGCTGTTTTTT.

This clonotype was found many times. V and J are TRBV7-6 and TRBJ2-1, with TRBD1 identical over 7 bases. In germline, CDR1 is SGHVS, CDR2 FNYEAQ. The junction had 10 bases not matched to a gene; V was cut back by 5 bases and J by 6 bases. The CDR3 totals 15 residues. CDR3 DNA: TGTGCCAGCAGCGCCCGGGACAGAGCTCTCAATGAGCAGTTCTTC. The encoded protein is CASSARDRALNEQFF.

The chain recombines TRBV5-1 with TRBJ1-2; 12 positions match TRBD1. The ends lost 2 bases at V and 7 bases at J; junction bases unmatched: 12. Germline V CDR1 and CDR2: SGHRS, YFSETQ. The CDR3 sequence is 17 residues long. CDR3 in amino acids: CASSLIPGQGASGGYTF. CDR3 DNA: TGCGCCAGCAGCTTAATTCCGGGACAGGGGGCCTCGGGTGGCTACACCTTC.

This chain connects TRBV9 to TRBJ1-1; D is unclear. V gave up 0 bases and J gave up 2 bases, with 8 bases separating them. Germline CDR1 reads SGDLS; CDR2 reads YYNGEE. The CDR3 consists of 14 residues. In DNA, the CDR3 is TGTGCCAGCAGCGTAGACGCCCCAAACACTGAAGCTTTCTTT. It encodes CASSVDAPNTEAFF.

This clonotype was seen many times. V and J are TRBV10-3 and TRBJ2-1; D is undetermined. Between the trimmed V and J ends, which lost 1 base and 9 bases, there was a span of 4 bases. The CDR3 runs to 11 residues. From germline, CDR1 is ENHRY and CDR2 SYGVKD. Here the CDR3 reads CAISELGEQFF. DNA of the CDR3: TGTGCCATCAGTGAGTTGGGTGAGCAGTTCTTC.